This T cell receptor (beta chain) was profiled in a study of T cells in localized non-small cell lung cancer. Repertoires were generated with immunoSEQ multiplex PCR, while TCRdb's copy carries only in-frame clones and drops some. The sample gives about 54,000 clones, about four fifths of which show up once; about 20% is in the top ten. This clone came up once. Its target is unknown. Study findings and constraints: Prolonged overall survival went with higher T cell density in the blood. Uninvolved adjacent lung had higher T cell clonality than tumor and all other tissues.

Germline V gives CDR1 SGHDN, CDR2 FVKESK. Deletions cut 4 bases from V and 6 bases from J, with 17 bases between. CDR3 length: 15 residues. The TCR was taken from an older female donor with stage II squamous cell lung carcinoma. The V gene is TRBV14, the J gene TRBJ2-3, with D unresolved. This material consisted of peripheral blood, taken before any cancer treatment. The CDR3 here is CASSPRRRLADTQYF. In DNA, the CDR3 is TGTGCCAGCAGCCCCCGGCGGCGGTTGGCGGATACGCAGTATTTT. The full variable domain, its missing parts supplied by reference TRBV14 and TRBJ2-3, is EAGVTQFPSHSVIEKGQTVTLRCDPISGHDNLYWYRRVMGKEIKFLLHFVKESKQDESGMPNNRFLAERTGGTYSTLKVQPAELEDSGVYFCASSPRRRLADTQYFGPGTRLTVL.